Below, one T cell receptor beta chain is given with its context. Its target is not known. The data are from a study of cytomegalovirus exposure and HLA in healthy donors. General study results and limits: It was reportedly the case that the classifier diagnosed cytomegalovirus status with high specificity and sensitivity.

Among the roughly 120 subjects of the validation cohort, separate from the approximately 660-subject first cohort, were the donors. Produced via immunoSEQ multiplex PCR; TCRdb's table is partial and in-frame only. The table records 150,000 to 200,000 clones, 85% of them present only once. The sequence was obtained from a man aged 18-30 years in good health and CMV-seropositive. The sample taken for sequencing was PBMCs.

The CDR3 DNA is TGTGCCAGCAAAGAGGGAGAGATCGAGCAGTTCTTC. Its translation: CASKEGEIEQFF. The chain has TRBV2 and TRBJ2-1, with D possibly matching TRBD2 (5 bases). The germline gives CDR1 SNHLY, CDR2 FYNNEI. The CDR3 contains 12 residues. Trimming cost V 7 bases and J 10 bases, with 14 bases left between them.